This TCR beta chain was observed in a study of cytomegalovirus exposure and HLA in healthy donors. Study in general: About 85 million unique TCR sequences came from HLA-typed donors in an early release. Clustering assigned 70% to 90% of the roughly 400 genotyped donors to the Caucasian-associated ancestry cluster. Overall study findings and caveats: Clonal expansion was found to be greater in HLA-associated TCR beta chains than in equally common others in a later analysis. Several V segments, TRBV6-2 and TRBV6-3 among them, could not be told apart and were dropped.

As concerns this clone: Its antigen is not known.

The PCR contained 60 Vbeta and 13 Jbeta primers. Generated by immunoSEQ multiplex PCR, the TCRdb table keeps only in-frame clones and is missing some. This table holds about 140,000 clones, roughly 71% found once. The CDR3 has 15 residues. The V gene's germline CDR1 is LNHDA and CDR2 SQIVND (reference sequence). The V and J ends lost 5 bases and 10 bases, in that order; junction bases with no gene match: 9. The clonotype comes from a young man in good health and CMV-seronegative. The source material was PBMCs. V is TRBV19 and J is TRBJ2-6; 9 bases are shared with TRBD1. For the CDR3, the DNA is TGTGCCAGTAGTCCGGGGTACAGGGGGCTTAACGTCCTGACTTTC. It specifies CASSPGYRGLNVLTF.